Shown below are 28 T cell receptor beta chains from a single sample sequenced in a study of T cell responses to AZD1222 COVID-19 vaccine. Generated by immunoSEQ multiplex PCR, the TCRdb table keeps only in-frame clones and is missing some. The sample gives about 180,000 clones, 88% of which show up once; about 0.49% is in the top ten. This material consisted of peripheral blood, taken on day 0 of AZD1222 vaccination. Every receptor here comes from an adult in good health.

The rearrangement uses TRBV4-2 and TRBJ1-1; 12 bases fit TRBD1. The CDR3 extends over 18 amino acids. V lost 4 bases to trimming and J lost 0 bases; unmatched junction nucleotides: 9. CDR1 is LGHNA and CDR2 is YNFKEQ in the germline V gene. CDR3 DNA sequence: TGTGCCAGCAGCCGCCCCGGGACAGGGGGCCTTATGAACACTGAAGCTTTCTTT. Amino acids: CASSRPGTGGLMNTEAFF.

Regarding this clone: The germline gene is not matched at one end of the junction; a read error may be the cause. In DNA form, the CDR3 reads TGTGCTAGCAGCTTAGAGACGGGAGGTACCCATGAGCAGTTCTTC. This gives the protein CASSLETGGTHEQFF. The chain joins TRBV7-7 to TRBJ2-1; 7 bases are shared with TRBD2. The germline CDR1 and CDR2 sequences are SSHAT and FNYEAQ (reference sequence). The CDR3 contains 15 residues.

This clone appeared once. The V call is TRBV7-2, the J call TRBJ2-7; 7 bases match TRBD1. The V gene's germline CDR1 is SGHTA and CDR2 FQGNSA. The CDR3 sequence is 14 residues long. Trimming removed 5 bases from V and 7 bases from J; junction bases left unmatched: 11. The CDR3 loop reads CASSPRTGPREQYF. CDR3 sequence (DNA): TGTGCCAGCAGCCCCCGGACAGGTCCGAGGGAGCAGTACTTC. Combining the CDR3 with reference TRBV7-2 and TRBJ2-7 gives the whole variable domain GAGVSQSPSNKVTEKGKDVELRCDPISGHTALYWYRQSLGQGLEFLIYFQGNSAPDKSGLPSDRFSAERTGGSVSTLTIQRTQQEDSAVYLCASSPRTGPREQYFGPGTRLTVT.

CDR3 sequence: CASSSLQGPLYEQYF. The CDR3 DNA reads as TGTGCCAGCAGTTCCCTACAGGGGCCTCTCTACGAGCAGTACTTC. This chain connects TRBV27 to TRBJ2-7; TRBD1 matches 7 bases. The CDR3 consists of 15 residues. Germline CDR1 and CDR2: MNHEY and SMNVEV (reference sequence). J lost 3 bases, V lost 4 bases, and 9 bases had no gene match.

The chain carries TRBV29-1 and TRBJ2-7; D is possibly TRBD1 (6 bases). Trimming removed 6 bases from V and 5 bases from J, with 14 bases in between. CDR3 size: 12 residues. Germline CDR1 SQVTM, CDR2 ANQGSEA. This CDR3 is CSVPGVRNEQYF. In DNA form, the CDR3 reads TGCAGCGTGCCAGGGGTTAGGAACGAGCAGTACTTC.

The gene calls are TRBV27 and TRBJ2-7, with D uncertain. The germline CDR1 and CDR2 sequences are MNHEY and SMNVEV (reference sequence). Trimming cost V 1 base and J 0 bases, with 10 bases left between them. The CDR3 sequence is 15 residues long. The DNA for the CDR3 is TGTGCCAGCAGTTTATGGTCGGAGAGCTCCTACGAGCAGTACTTC. Amino acids: CASSLWSESSYEQYF.

This sequence joins TRBV18 and TRBJ2-1, with a weak D call TRBD2 (5 bases). Looked up from germline, CDR1 is KGHSH and CDR2 is LQKENI. Trimming took off 3 bases at V and 0 bases at J, with 15 bases between the two ends. The CDR3 is made up of 17 amino acids. The CDR3 DNA follows: TGTGCCAGCTCACCTGACCCGGGGTCTAGCTCCTACAATGAGCAGTTCTTC. This gives the protein CASSPDPGSSSYNEQFF.

The chain employs TRBV5-4 and TRBJ2-4, with D possibly being TRBD1 (6 bases). The CDR3 contains 13 residues. Trimming took 3 bases from V and 7 from J, leaving 11 bases between them. Germline V lookup: CDR1 SGHNT, CDR2 YYREEE (reference sequence). The CDR3 nucleotides read TGTGCCAGCAGCTGGACAGAGGGGAACATTCAGTACTTC. It encodes CASSWTEGNIQYF.

The rearrangement joins TRBV28 to TRBJ1-2, with 12 nucleotides matching TRBD1. Unmatched junction bases numbered 5, after V lost 2 bases and J lost 7 bases. Germline loops: CDR1 MDHEN, CDR2 SYDVKM. CDR3 size: 15 residues. The CDR3 here is CASSLVGTGGGGYTF. The CDR3 DNA sequence: TGTGCCAGCAGTTTAGTGGGGACAGGGGGCGGTGGCTACACCTTC.

The chain uses TRBV5-1 and TRBJ2-2; 7 nucleotides agree with TRBD2. CDR3 length equals 15 residues. Trimming at V came to 3 bases and at J to 2 bases, leaving 4 bases not matched to a gene. CDR1 and CDR2 from the germline V gene are SGHRS and YFSETQ. CDR3 loop: CASSWGGPNTGELFF. DNA of the CDR3: TGCGCCAGCAGCTGGGGGGGTCCCAACACCGGGGAGCTGTTTTTT.

This clone was found a few times. The chain combines TRBV5-4 with TRBJ2-1; 8 bases fit TRBD2. Germline assignment: CDR1 SGHNT and CDR2 YYREEE (reference sequence). The CDR3 length is 19 residues. Trimming took 0 bases from V and 0 from J; bases not matched to a gene: 11. CDR3 sequence reads: CASSLGRGSGGSSYNEQFF. DNA of the CDR3: TGTGCCAGCAGCTTGGGCCGCGGAAGCGGGGGTAGCTCCTACAATGAGCAGTTCTTC.

This clone occurred once. V gene TRBV5-4 combines with J gene TRBJ1-4, with 8 bases lining up with TRBD1. The CDR3 consists of 17 residues. Germline CDR1 is SGHNT and CDR2 is YYREEE (reference sequence). Trimming removed 3 bases from V and 5 bases from J; junction bases left unmatched: 12. CDR3 amino acids: CASSSRAGGERNEKLFF. The CDR3 bases are TGTGCCAGCAGCTCCAGGGCAGGGGGCGAGCGGAATGAAAAACTGTTTTTT.

This clone was observed once. V usage is TRBV6-5 and J usage is TRBJ2-7, with 8 positions matching TRBD1. After removal of 2 bases from V and 2 bases from J, the junction contained 8 bases not matched to a gene. Germline loops: CDR1 MNHEY, CDR2 SVGAGI. CDR3 length: 16 amino acids. The CDR3 DNA sequence: TGTGCCAGCAGTTACGCGAGGGGACAGGTGGCCTACGAGCAGTACTTC. This codes for CASSYARGQVAYEQYF.

The V call is TRBV5-5, the J call TRBJ2-7; D unclear. Trimming left V 1 base short and J 2 bases short, with 7 bases between. The CDR3 is 13 residues long. The germline V gene has CDR1 SGHKS and CDR2 YYEKEE (reference sequence). The DNA for the CDR3 is TGTGCCAGCAGCTTGCCTATTACCTACGAGCAGTACTTC. This codes for CASSLPITYEQYF.

The sample holds a few counts of this clone. The rearrangement joins TRBV10-2 to TRBJ1-5, with D possibly being TRBD1 (5 bases). The V and J ends lost 4 bases and 4 bases respectively, with 20 bases between them. The germline gives CDR1 WSHSY, CDR2 SAAADI. This CDR3 is built from 17 residues. This CDR3 reads CASSGTGTWGGNQPQHF. Here the CDR3 DNA reads TGCGCCAGCAGTGGAACTGGGACCTGGGGAGGTAATCAGCCCCAGCATTTT.

The chain couples TRBV10-3 to TRBJ1-2; the D gene is possibly TRBD1 (5 bases). The ends were cut back, 0 bases at V and 7 bases at J, with 9 bases in the middle. CDR3 length: 13 amino acids. Germline V gene data show CDR1 as ENHRY and CDR2 as SYGVKD. In DNA, the CDR3 is TGTGCCATCAGTGAGTCGGGGGAAGCTGGCTACACCTTC. It translates to CAISESGEAGYTF.

This chain connects TRBV28 to TRBJ2-1, with 16 bases matching TRBD2. The CDR3 consists of 16 residues. The junction had 14 bases not matched to a gene; V was cut back by 6 bases and J by 15 bases. Looked up from germline, CDR1 is MDHEN and CDR2 is SYDVKM. The CDR3 DNA is TGTGCCAGCAGAACCGGGACTAGCGGGAGGGCCGGTTCGCGGTTCTTC. Its protein product is CASRTGTSGRAGSRFF.

The table lists this clone with a few counts. This sequence joins TRBV19 and TRBJ2-7, with 9 bases that match TRBD1. Germline-derived CDR1 and CDR2 are LNHDA and SQIVND (reference sequence). Trimming at V came to 6 bases and at J to 0 bases, leaving 9 bases not matched to a gene. This CDR3 is 16 amino acids long. Here the CDR3 DNA reads TGTGCCAGTAGCCGGGACAGGGCCTCAATCTCCTACGAGCAGTACTTC. It yields the protein CASSRDRASISYEQYF.

CDR3 in amino acids: CASSLVTTTEAFF. CDR3 bases: TGTGCCAGCAGCTTAGTGACAACCACTGAAGCTTTCTTT. V is TRBV11-2 and J is TRBJ1-1; D is unclear. Deletions cut 1 base from V and 4 bases from J, with 7 bases between. This CDR3 contains 13 residues. Germline-derived CDR1 and CDR2 are SGHAT and FQNNGV.

The sample holds one count of this clone. This chain links TRBV10-3 with TRBJ2-1; 9 positions agree with TRBD2. Germline assignment: CDR1 ENHRY and CDR2 SYGVKD. The CDR3 covers 15 residues. The ends lost 4 bases at V and 6 bases at J; junction bases unmatched: 7. The CDR3 loop reads CAISAGGGALNEQFF. The CDR3 DNA sequence: TGTGCCATCAGTGCCGGCGGGGGGGCTCTCAATGAGCAGTTCTTC.

This chain links TRBV30 with TRBJ1-4; the D gene is possibly TRBD1 (5 bases). CDR3 length: 15 residues. The germline gives CDR1 GTSNPN, CDR2 SVGIG (reference sequence). V was trimmed by 2 bases and J by 8 bases, leaving 18 bases between them. This chain's CDR3 is CAWSPDTSKREKLFF. The CDR3 nucleotides are TGTGCCTGGAGTCCGGACACCTCAAAGAGGGAAAAACTGTTTTTT.

This clone was seen more than once but under ten times. The chain recombines TRBV5-8 with TRBJ2-1; 9 nucleotides align to TRBD1. Germline lookup yields CDR1 SGHTS and CDR2 YDEGEE. The V segment lost 4 bases and the J segment 1 base; nucleotides outside the gene matches: 6. This CDR3 has 16 residues. This CDR3 reads CASSPWTGESYNEQFF. The CDR3 DNA reads as TGTGCCAGCAGCCCATGGACAGGGGAGTCCTACAATGAGCAGTTCTTC.

This clone was seen ten or more times. The gene calls are TRBV27 and TRBJ1-4; 7 nucleotides match TRBD1. The CDR3 has 16 residues. Germline V gene lookup returns CDR1 MNHEY and CDR2 SMNVEV (reference sequence). The junction had 16 bases not matched to a gene; V was cut back by 5 bases and J by 10 bases. CDR3 region: CASSHLLRTGGGKLFF. CDR3 DNA: TGTGCCAGCAGTCATCTGCTACGGACAGGAGGAGGAAAACTGTTTTTT.

The chain joins TRBV2 to TRBJ1-2, with D possibly being TRBD1 (5 bases). V lost 6 bases, J lost 4 bases, and 9 bases lay in between. CDR3 size: 12 residues. Looked up from germline, CDR1 is SNHLY and CDR2 is FYNNEI. The CDR3 DNA reads TGTGCCAGCAGGGGACTGCGCTATGGCTACACCTTC. Protein: CASRGLRYGYTF.

V gene TRBV25-1 combines with J gene TRBJ1-5; the D is unclear. CDR3 length equals 14 residues. Between the trimmed V and J ends, which lost 0 bases and 4 bases, there was a span of 7 bases. Germline loops: CDR1 MGHDK, CDR2 SYGVNS. The CDR3 is CASSEYGVNQPQHF. CDR3 coding DNA: TGTGCCAGCAGTGAATACGGCGTAAATCAGCCCCAGCATTTT.

V gene TRBV4-2 combines with J gene TRBJ1-4, with 8 positions matching TRBD1. After removal of 5 bases from V and 5 bases from J, the junction contained 4 bases not matched to a gene. Germline loops: CDR1 LGHNA, CDR2 YNFKEQ. CDR3 length: 14 amino acids. The CDR3 sequence: CASSLDRGNEKLFF. CDR3 coding DNA: TGTGCCAGCAGCTTAGACAGGGGCAATGAAAAACTGTTTTTT.

The chain has TRBV6-5 and TRBJ1-1; no firm D call. Between the trimmed V and J ends, which lost 3 bases and 2 bases, there was a span of 13 bases. The CDR3 has 15 residues. Germline V CDR1 and CDR2: MNHEY, SVGAGI. The CDR3 reads CASSYLFRGNTEAFF. CDR3 DNA sequence: TGTGCCAGCAGTTATCTCTTCCGGGGTAACACTGAAGCTTTCTTT.

The V and J genes are TRBV7-6 and TRBJ2-2; no clear D. Looked up from germline, CDR1 is SGHVS and CDR2 is FNYEAQ. This CDR3 spans 13 amino acids. Trimming left V 4 bases short and J 4 bases short, with 7 bases between. CDR3 loop: CASSSFTTGELFF. CDR3 nucleotides: TGTGCCAGCAGCTCCTTTACCACCGGGGAGCTGTTTTTT.